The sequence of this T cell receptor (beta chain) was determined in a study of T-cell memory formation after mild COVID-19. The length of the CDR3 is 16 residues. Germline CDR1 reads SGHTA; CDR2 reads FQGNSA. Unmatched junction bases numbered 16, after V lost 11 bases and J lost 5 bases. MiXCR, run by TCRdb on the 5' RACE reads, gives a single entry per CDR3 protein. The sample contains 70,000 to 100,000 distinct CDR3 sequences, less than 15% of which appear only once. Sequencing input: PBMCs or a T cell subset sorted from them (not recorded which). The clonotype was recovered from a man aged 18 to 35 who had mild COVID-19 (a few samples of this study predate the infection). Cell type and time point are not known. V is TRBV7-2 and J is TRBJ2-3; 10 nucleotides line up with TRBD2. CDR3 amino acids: CASRRSGGIEGDTQYF. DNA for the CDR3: TGTGCCTCTCGTCGTAGCGGGGGGATCGAGGGAGATACGCAGTATTTT.